The 2 T cell receptor beta chains below come from one sample, sequenced in a study of cytomegalovirus exposure and HLA in healthy donors. Data came from immunoSEQ multiplex PCR; TCRdb stores just in-frame clones and leaves some out. The sample yields approximately 300,000 clones, 80% to 90% seen once. The sequenced material came from PBMCs. Receptor source: a woman aged 18-29 years in good health and CMV-seronegative.

This chain uses TRBV7-6 with TRBJ2-1, with 7 nucleotides matching TRBD2. The CDR3 is 17 residues long. V shed 5 bases, J shed 0 bases, and the junction held 10 bases outside the gene matches. Germline lookup yields CDR1 SGHVS and CDR2 FNYEAQ. The CDR3 DNA reads TGTGCCAGCAGCCCAAGCCGGGCGGGGGTCTCCTACAATGAGCAGTTCTTC. Protein: CASSPSRAGVSYNEQFF.

This clone appeared a few times. The V gene is TRBV9, the J gene TRBJ1-4; D not resolved. V gave up 0 bases and J gave up 8 bases, with 5 bases separating them. The CDR3 sequence is 12 residues long. Germline CDR1 is SGDLS and CDR2 is YYNGEE. CDR3 nucleotide sequence: TGTGCCAGCAGCGTAGACGAGGAAAAACTGTTTTTT. Encoded protein: CASSVDEEKLFF. The entire variable domain, with the rest obtained from reference TRBV9 and TRBJ1-4, is as follows: DSGVTQTPKHLITATGQRVTLRCSPRSGDLSVYWYQQSLDQGLQFLIQYYNGEERAKGNILERFSAQQFPDLHSELNLSSLELGDSALYFCASSVDEEKLFFGSGTQLSVL.